The T cell receptor beta chain described here comes from a study of response to subunit inactivated influenza vaccine. TCRdb reanalysed the RT-PCR reads using MiXCR and keeps one entry per CDR3 protein. The data show about 520,000 distinct CDR3 sequences, more than 7% seen once. Looked up from germline, CDR1 is LGHNA and CDR2 is YSLEER. After removal of 0 bases from V and 4 bases from J, the junction contained 9 bases not matched to a gene. The CDR3 is 17 amino acids. Broader study findings: Seasonal influenza vaccination, on each occasion, was suggested by the authors to recruit few new T cells.

This clonotype was seen at least ten times. Its antigen is not identified. This chain links TRBV4-3 with TRBJ1-2; 9 nucleotides match TRBD1. The material was PBMCs from blood, obtained about 23 months after vaccination. This TCR was sampled from a man in his fifties or sixties who received an inactivated influenza vaccine. The CDR3 nucleotides are TGCGCCAGCAGCCAAGATACGCCCGGACAGGGGACCTATGGCTACACCTTC. It codes for CASSQDTPGQGTYGYTF.